The 23 T cell receptor beta chains below come from one sample, sequenced in a study of T cell responses to AZD1222 COVID-19 vaccine. Produced via immunoSEQ multiplex PCR; TCRdb's table is partial and in-frame only. The table lists over 95,000 clones, about 85% of them singletons. The sample consisted of peripheral blood, taken on day 0 of AZD1222 vaccination. All receptors derive from an adult in good health.

The chain has TRBV4-1 and TRBJ1-1; D remains unclear. The CDR3 runs 15 residues. The V gene's germline CDR1 is MGHRA and CDR2 YSYEKL. The V and J ends lost 0 bases and 2 bases respectively, with 10 bases between them. In DNA, the CDR3 is TGCGCCAGCAGCCAAGATAACAGAATTAACACTGAAGCTTTCTTT. Its translation: CASSQDNRINTEAFF.

V and J are TRBV21-1 and TRBJ1-6; the table's D gene call, TRBD1, was not cross checked with the DNA. TRBV21-1 is a known pseudogene. The CDR3 consists of 15 residues. The CDR3 here is CASSKKFDRNSPLHF. The CDR3 DNA sequence: TGTGCCAGCAGCAAAAAATTCGACAGAAATTCACCCCTCCACTTT.

The chain recombines TRBV6-5 with TRBJ2-7; TRBD2 matches at 7 bases. J gave up 2 bases and V 0 bases, and 1 base lay outside the gene matches. The CDR3 length is 14 residues. The V gene's germline CDR1 is MNHEY and CDR2 SVGAGI. The CDR3 DNA follows: TGTGCCAGCAGTTACTCGGCGGGAGCCTACGAGCAGTACGTC. Encoded protein: CASSYSAGAYEQYV.

V and J are TRBV19 and TRBJ1-3, with D perhaps TRBD1 (5 bases). This CDR3 comprises 15 residues. Germline values: CDR1 LNHDA, CDR2 SQIVND (reference sequence). The ends were cut back, 5 bases at V and 0 bases at J, with 11 bases in the middle. Here the CDR3 reads CASSPRQTSGNTIYF. In DNA, the CDR3 is TGTGCCAGTAGTCCCCGACAGACCTCTGGAAACACCATATATTTT.

This clone was observed a handful of times. V is TRBV15 and J is TRBJ2-1, with 7 bases lining up with TRBD1. V lost 4 bases, J lost 5 bases, and 2 bases stayed unmatched. This CDR3 contains 13 residues. From germline, CDR1 is LNHNV and CDR2 YYDKDF (reference sequence). The CDR3 loop is CATSIGTDNEQFF. The CDR3 DNA reads TGTGCCACCAGCATCGGGACAGACAATGAGCAGTTCTTC.

This chain links TRBV7-2 with TRBJ1-5, with D uncertain. Trimming left V 1 base short and J 5 bases short, with 9 bases between. CDR3 length: 14 amino acids. CDR1 is SGHTA, CDR2 FQGNSA, per germline. CDR3 sequence: CASSLGGSYQPQHF. Here the CDR3 DNA reads TGTGCCAGCAGCTTAGGAGGCAGCTATCAGCCCCAGCATTTT.

The chain recombines TRBV30 with TRBJ1-5; TRBD1 aligns across 7 bases. Germline values: CDR1 GTSNPN, CDR2 SVGIG (reference sequence). The junction had 4 bases not matched to a gene; V was cut back by 2 bases and J by 6 bases. The CDR3 contains 13 residues. The CDR3 loop reads CAWSQGGGQPQHF. The CDR3 DNA reads as TGTGCCTGGAGTCAGGGGGGTGGTCAGCCCCAGCATTTT.

This clone turned up a few times. This chain joins TRBV20-1 and TRBJ1-3; a weak D match, TRBD1 (5 bases). V was pared by 3 bases and J by 4 bases, with 13 bases between. Germline CDR1 reads DFQATT; CDR2 reads SNEGSKA (reference sequence). The CDR3 is 14 amino acids. CDR3 residues: CSASSLAGGNTIYF. DNA of the CDR3: TGCAGTGCTAGTTCCCTGGCAGGGGGAAACACCATATATTTT.

The chain joins TRBV6-4 to TRBJ2-3; 7 bases agree with TRBD2. V was clipped by 0 bases and J by 4 bases; unmatched bases: 4. CDR3 size: 15 residues. Germline CDR1 reads MRHNA; CDR2 reads SNTAGT. The CDR3 DNA is TGTGCCAGCAGTGACTCGGGGCGGGAGTCAGATACGCAGTATTTT. As protein: CASSDSGRESDTQYF.

This clone came up once. The gene calls are TRBV5-1 and TRBJ2-1; D is possibly TRBD1 (5 bases). Germline V gene sequence: CDR1 SGHRS, CDR2 YFSETQ. V was cut by 1 base and J by 6 bases, with 5 bases left in between. This CDR3 spans 12 amino acids. As DNA, the CDR3 is TGCGCCAGCAGCTTGCAGGGCAATGAGCAGTTCTTC. Amino acids: CASSLQGNEQFF.

The chain employs TRBV6-5 and TRBJ1-6; 7 bases align to TRBD1. Per the germline V gene, CDR1 is MNHEY and CDR2 is SVGAGI. The CDR3 totals 15 residues. V trimming: 6 bases; J trimming: 10 bases; junction bases outside the gene matches: 12. The CDR3: CASSPRQGTGSPLHF. The CDR3 bases are TGTGCCAGCAGCCCCAGACAGGGAACGGGCTCACCCCTCCACTTT.

This rearrangement joins TRBV19 to TRBJ1-3; D remains ambiguous. The CDR3 extends over 13 amino acids. V lost 2 bases to trimming and J lost 6 bases, with 8 bases between them. Germline values: CDR1 LNHDA, CDR2 SQIVND (reference sequence). The DNA of the CDR3 is TGTGCCAGTAGTATAATGGGAGCAAACACCATATATTTT. It specifies CASSIMGANTIYF. Combining the CDR3 with reference TRBV19 and TRBJ1-3 gives the whole variable domain DGGITQSPKYLFRKEGQNVTLSCEQNLNHDAMYWYRQDPGQGLRLIYYSQIVNDFQKGDIAEGYSVSREKKESFPLTVTSAQKNPTAFYLCASSIMGANTIYFGEGSWLTVV.

The rearrangement joins TRBV6-1 to TRBJ1-1; D perhaps matches TRBD1 (5 bases). Germline loops: CDR1 MNHNS, CDR2 SASEGT. The length of the CDR3 is 15 residues. Trimming took 2 bases from V and 3 from J, leaving 13 bases between them. CDR3 sequence (DNA): TGTGCCAGCAGTGAAAGGTGGGGACCCCACACTGAAGCTTTCTTT. Translating it yields CASSERWGPHTEAFF.

This clone turned up a few times. This chain uses TRBV5-4 with TRBJ2-1; D remains unclear. Trimming took off 0 bases at V and 1 base at J, with 5 bases between the two ends. CDR3 size: 14 residues. The germline V gene has CDR1 SGHNT and CDR2 YYREEE (reference sequence). CDR3 sequence (DNA): TGTGCCAGCAGCTTGGTAGGGTCCTACAATGAGCAGTTCTTC. It specifies CASSLVGSYNEQFF.

V is TRBV25-1 and J is TRBJ1-2, with TRBD1 as a possible D gene (5 bases). Trimming shortened V by 8 bases and J by 5 bases, and 9 bases separated the two germline ends. This CDR3 has 11 amino acids. The germline CDR1 and CDR2 sequences are MGHDK and SYGVNS. Here the CDR3 reads CASEGTYGYTF. DNA for the CDR3: TGTGCCAGCGAAGGGACTTATGGCTACACCTTC.

V and J are TRBV13 and TRBJ2-5; no reliable D call. This CDR3 has 14 residues. Trimming pared 4 bases from V and 4 bases from J, leaving 13 bases between. The germline CDR1 and CDR2 sequences are PRHDT and FYEKMQ (reference sequence). CDR3 loop: CASSSAMRRETQYF. The DNA of the CDR3 is TGTGCCAGCAGCTCGGCTATGAGAAGAGAGACCCAGTACTTC.

About this clone: The junction does not match germline at one end; this may be a read error. V gene TRBV5-1 combines with J gene TRBJ1-2; 7 bases match TRBD1. This CDR3 contains 14 residues. CDR1 is SGHRS, CDR2 YFSETQ, per germline. This CDR3 reads CASSLEQGNYGYTF. DNA of the CDR3: TGTGCCAGCAGCTTGGAACAGGGGAACTATGGCTACACCTTC.

The rearrangement uses TRBV7-9 and TRBJ1-1; D is ambiguous. Germline assignment: CDR1 SEHNR and CDR2 FQNEAQ (reference sequence). The CDR3 consists of 12 residues. V gave up 3 bases and J gave up 5 bases, with 7 bases separating them. As DNA, the CDR3 is TGTGCCAGCAGCTTTATTTTAACTGAAGCTTTCTTT. Translated, it gives CASSFILTEAFF.

J is TRBJ2-5 and V is TRBV12-3 or TRBV12-4; 8 positions match TRBD1. The CDR3 is 13 residues long. Trimming took 7 bases from V and 6 from J; bases not matched to a gene: 7. The CDR3 protein is CASNRQGRKTQYF. The CDR3 DNA reads as TGTGCCAGCAACCGACAGGGGAGAAAGACCCAGTACTTC.

The rearrangement uses TRBV11-3 and TRBJ2-3; 9 nucleotides align to TRBD2. The CDR3 has 17 residues. The germline V gene encodes CDR1 SGHNT and CDR2 YENEEA. The junction had 10 bases not matched to a gene; V was cut back by 5 bases and J by 1 base. This CDR3 reads CASSPWSGGGGTDTQYF. In DNA form, the CDR3 reads TGTGCCAGCAGCCCATGGAGTGGCGGGGGGGGCACAGATACGCAGTATTTT.

This chain connects TRBV27 to TRBJ2-4; tentative D call: TRBD1 (6 bases). The CDR3 covers 16 residues. V dropped 3 bases and J dropped 0 bases, with 12 bases sitting between them. CDR1 MNHEY and CDR2 SMNVEV come from the germline V gene (reference sequence). For the CDR3, the DNA is TGTGCCAGCAGTTTTACGACAGGACTAGCCAAAAACATTCAGTACTTC. As protein: CASSFTTGLAKNIQYF.

The rearrangement uses TRBV7-2 and TRBJ2-2; no clear D gene. Germline V gene lookup returns CDR1 SGHTA and CDR2 FQGNSA. The CDR3 sequence is 15 residues long. V lost 5 bases and J 8 bases, leaving 18 bases between the germline ends. Written as DNA, the CDR3 is TGTGCCAGCAGCACCGTTGGCCCCTCGAGGGGGGAGCTGTTTTTT. Amino acid sequence: CASSTVGPSRGELFF.

This chain links TRBV7-9 with TRBJ1-2; D is ambiguous. Looked up from germline, CDR1 is SEHNR and CDR2 is FQNEAQ (reference sequence). Trimming pared 0 bases from V and 0 bases from J, leaving 5 bases between. The CDR3 is 14 residues long. The CDR3: CASSLARANYGYTF. CDR3 sequence (DNA): TGTGCCAGCAGCTTAGCGCGGGCTAACTATGGCTACACCTTC.